Each of the 7 T cell receptor beta chains below was sequenced from the same sample in a study of T-cell memory formation after mild COVID-19. A single record per CDR3 protein comes from TCRdb applying MiXCR to the 5' RACE reads. The sample consists of 300,000 to 400,000 distinct CDR3 sequences, roughly an eighth of them appearing once. The sample comprised PBMCs or a T cell subset sorted from them (not recorded which). Receptor source: a man aged 18-30 years who had mild COVID-19 (a few samples of this study predate the infection). Cell type and time point are not known.

This clonotype was found many times. CDR3 region: CASSYSSEIYDEQFF. The CDR3 DNA reads as TGTGCCAGCAGTTACTCATCGGAAATTTACGATGAGCAGTTCTTC. The rearrangement links TRBV6-5 to TRBJ2-1; D call uncertain. There are 15 residues in the CDR3. The ends were cut back, 0 bases at V and 8 bases at J, with 14 bases in the middle. The germline V gene encodes CDR1 MNHEY and CDR2 SVGAGI.

This clonotype was detected a few times. The rearrangement links TRBV4-3 to TRBJ2-1; either TRBD1 or TRBD2 may fit D (7 bases each). V lost 1 base to trimming and J lost 3 bases, with 13 bases between them. The germline V gene has CDR1 LGHNA and CDR2 YSLEER. This CDR3 spans 16 amino acids. CDR3 in amino acids: CASSQGAGGGYNEQFF. The CDR3 nucleotides read TGCGCCAGCAGCCAAGGTGCAGGGGGGGGCTACAATGAGCAGTTCTTC.

The genes are TRBV4-3 and TRBJ2-4, with 7 bases lining up with TRBD2. Germline V CDR1 and CDR2: LGHNA, YSLEER. This CDR3 has 14 residues. J gave up 11 bases and V 0 bases, and 7 bases lay outside the gene matches. The CDR3 reads CASSQDGGSLLQYF. As DNA, the CDR3 is TGCGCCAGCAGCCAAGACGGGGGGAGCCTACTTCAGTACTTC.

This clonotype was detected only a few times. This chain uses TRBV7-2 with TRBJ1-2; D unclear. From germline, CDR1 is SGHTA and CDR2 FQGNSA. V lost 2 bases, J lost 3 bases, and 4 bases lay in between. The CDR3 runs to 12 residues. CDR3 DNA: TGTGCCAGCAGCTTATCTTACTATGGCTACACCTTC. Protein: CASSLSYYGYTF.

This clonotype was detected a few times. The chain couples TRBV11-2 to TRBJ1-5; D call uncertain. From germline, CDR1 is SGHAT and CDR2 FQNNGV. The CDR3 runs to 14 residues. V lost 4 bases and J 2 bases, leaving 9 bases between the germline ends. CDR3 nucleotide sequence: TGTGCCAGCAGCTCCCGACCAGGCAATCAGCCCCAGCATTTT. Translation gives CASSSRPGNQPQHF.

There are a few counts of this clonotype. V usage is TRBV3-1 and J usage is TRBJ2-5; 9 nucleotides match TRBD1. V was pared by 6 bases and J by 4 bases, with 12 bases of the junction left unmatched. The germline V gene has CDR1 LGHDT and CDR2 YNNKEL (reference sequence). This CDR3 region has 16 residues. The CDR3: CASSPIKDRGRETQYF. The CDR3 DNA reads TGTGCCAGCAGTCCAATAAAGGACAGGGGCCGAGAGACCCAGTACTTC.

This clonotype was found a few times. The V gene is TRBV11-1, the J gene TRBJ2-1, with D tentatively TRBD1 or TRBD2 (5 bases each). Germline V lookup: CDR1 SGHAT, CDR2 FQDESV (reference sequence). This CDR3 spans 14 amino acids. V gave up 5 bases and J gave up 7 bases, with 15 bases separating them. CDR3 protein: CASSPPDGANEQFF. In DNA form, the CDR3 reads TGTGCCAGCAGCCCCCCCGACGGGGCAAATGAGCAGTTCTTC.